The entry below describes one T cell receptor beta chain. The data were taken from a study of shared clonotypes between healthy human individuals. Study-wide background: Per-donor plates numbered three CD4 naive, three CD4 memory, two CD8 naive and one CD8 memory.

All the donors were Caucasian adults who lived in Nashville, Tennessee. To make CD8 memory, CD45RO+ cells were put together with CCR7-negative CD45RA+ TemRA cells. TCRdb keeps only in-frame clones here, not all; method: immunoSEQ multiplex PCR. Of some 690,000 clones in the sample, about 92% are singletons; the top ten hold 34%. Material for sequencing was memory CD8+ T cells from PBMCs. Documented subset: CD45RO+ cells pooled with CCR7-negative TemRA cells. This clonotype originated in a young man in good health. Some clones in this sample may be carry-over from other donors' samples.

In nucleotides, the CDR3 is TGTGCCAGCAGCTTAGGAATATTAGGGGGAGAGACCCAGTACTTC. As protein: CASSLGILGGETQYF. J is TRBJ2-5 and V is TRBV7-9; D is possibly TRBD1 (6 bases). V was cut by 1 base and J by 4 bases, with 13 bases left in between. The CDR3 contains 15 residues. Germline V gene data show CDR1 as SEHNR and CDR2 as FQNEAQ (reference sequence).